This TCR beta chain was sequenced during a study of graft-versus-host responses after intestinal transplantation. Study in general: Every recipient underwent anti-thymocyte globulin induction, then tacrolimus and steroids for around three years. General study results and limits: Early post-transplant HvG declines tracked with peak circulating GvH clone levels.

This clone has only a few counts. What it binds is unknown. This CDR3 has 14 residues. Trimming removed 5 bases at V and 3 bases at J, with 14 bases between. Germline CDR1 reads WSHSY; CDR2 reads SAAADI. Measured with immunoSEQ multiplex PCR; TCRdb has only the in-frame clones, and not every one. Of some 77,000 clones in the sample, around 92% were seen once. This TCR came from a human patient who received an intestinal transplant, so some T cells may come from the graft donor. This chain joins TRBV10-2 and TRBJ2-7; D could derive from TRBD1 or TRBD2 (5 bases each). Sequenced here: PBMCs, sampled 98 days after intestinal transplantation. The CDR3 bases are TGCGCCAGCAGTTCCCCGGGACGGTTCTACGAGCAGTACTTC. Residues: CASSSPGRFYEQYF.